These 30 T cell receptor beta chains were sequenced from one sample in a study of blood T cell repertoires in COVID-19. Data came from immunoSEQ multiplex PCR; TCRdb stores just in-frame clones and leaves some out. The sample lists approximately 230,000 clones, 85% to 90% occurring once. Sequencing input: peripheral blood. The receptor source for this set is a man at least 80 years old with acute or convalescent COVID-19.

This sequence joins TRBV7-2 and TRBJ2-1; 7 bases map to TRBD1. The CDR3 covers 17 residues. The germline V gene has CDR1 SGHTA and CDR2 FQGNSA. Trimming cost V 1 base and J 7 bases; bases outside gene matches: 13. DNA of the CDR3: TGTGCCAGCAGCTTAGTTGGTGGGGCGACAGGGACGAATGAGCAGTTCTTC. Protein: CASSLVGGATGTNEQFF.

Written as DNA, the CDR3 is TGTGCCGCCAACAGGGCCCTGAACACTGAAGCTTTCTTT. Amino acids: CAANRALNTEAFF. The rearrangement joins TRBV10-3 to TRBJ1-1; possible D gene TRBD1, 6 bases. V lost 11 bases to trimming and J lost 0 bases, with 13 bases between them. CDR1 is ENHRY, CDR2 SYGVKD, per germline. The CDR3 extends over 13 amino acids.

CDR3 DNA: TGTGCCAGCAGCCTAACAGGACAGGTAAAAGAGACCCAGTACTTC. Its protein product is CASSLTGQVKETQYF. This chain links TRBV3-1 (or the pseudogene TRBV3-2) with TRBJ2-5, with 7 bases identical to TRBD1. The V gene's germline CDR1 is LGHDT and CDR2 YNNKEL (reference sequence). There are 15 residues in the CDR3. J gave up 3 bases and V 4 bases, and 8 bases lay outside the gene matches.

The chain joins TRBV6-2 or TRBV6-3 to TRBJ1-5; D possibly corresponds to TRBD1 (5 bases). With 1 base removed from V and 6 bases from J, the gap between germline ends came to 13 bases. The V gene's germline CDR1 is MNHEY and CDR2 SVGEGT. CDR3 size: 15 residues. The CDR3 loop reads CASSYLSQGTQPQHF. The CDR3 DNA is TGTGCCAGCAGTTACTTGAGTCAGGGCACTCAGCCCCAGCATTTT.

The rearrangement joins TRBV14 to TRBJ1-1, with 7 positions matching TRBD1. This CDR3 region has 14 residues. Losses at the gene ends were 8 bases for V and 6 bases for J; bases not matched to a gene: 12. The germline gives CDR1 SGHDN, CDR2 FVKESK. DNA of the CDR3: TGTGCCAGCCAGCGTGATATCCAGGGGGCTGAAGCTTTCTTT. This codes for CASQRDIQGAEAFF.

The rearrangement joins TRBV7-9 to TRBJ2-7, with a tentative D call TRBD1 (5 bases). The V gene's germline CDR1 is SEHNR and CDR2 FQNEAQ (reference sequence). The ends were cut back, 5 bases at V and 3 bases at J, with 8 bases in the middle. CDR3 length equals 12 residues. The CDR3 DNA follows: TGTGCCAGCAGCATTGACAGCTACGAGCAGTACTTC. This gives the protein CASSIDSYEQYF.

This chain joins TRBV19 and TRBJ1-6; TRBD1 matches 11 bases. Looked up from germline, CDR1 is LNHDA and CDR2 is SQIVND (reference sequence). The CDR3 spans 13 residues. V shed 8 bases, J shed 8 bases, and the junction held 2 bases outside the gene matches. CDR3 sequence reads: CASGDRGDSPLHF. DNA of the CDR3: TGTGCCAGTGGGGACAGGGGGGATTCACCCCTCCACTTT.

The chain couples TRBV10-1 to TRBJ2-3, with TRBD1 as a possible D gene (7 bases). CDR1 is WNHNN, CDR2 SYGVQD, per germline (reference sequence). Trimming stripped 4 bases from V and 10 bases from J, with 24 bases between. This CDR3 has 16 residues. The CDR3 sequence: CASSGGVDRDREAQYF. DNA of the CDR3: TGCGCCAGCAGTGGGGGGGTAGACAGGGATCGAGAGGCGCAGTATTTT.

The chain combines TRBV9 with TRBJ1-2, with 8 bases that match TRBD1. This CDR3 is 14 amino acids long. The V gene end was trimmed by 3 bases and the J gene end by 7 bases; junction bases not matched to a gene: 8. Germline V gene lookup returns CDR1 SGDLS and CDR2 YYNGEE. Here the CDR3 reads CASSERQGKVGYTF. The DNA for the CDR3 is TGTGCCAGCAGCGAACGACAGGGGAAGGTTGGCTACACCTTC.

This clone was seen repeatedly, ten times or more. Other DNA sequences in the sample encode the same CDR3. The chain couples TRBV4-3 to TRBJ1-5; D is unresolved. The CDR3 has 14 amino acids. CDR1 and CDR2 (germline): LGHNA, YSLEER. V was clipped by 0 bases and J by 0 bases, with 3 bases between them. CDR3 residues: CASSQDYSNQPQHF. CDR3 nucleotide sequence: TGCGCCAGCAGCCAAGACTATAGCAATCAGCCCCAGCATTTT.

The chain combines TRBV18 with TRBJ2-2; possible D gene TRBD2, 6 bases. The CDR3 has 15 amino acids. CDR1 is KGHSH and CDR2 is LQKENI in the germline V gene. Trimming shortened V by 3 bases and J by 3 bases, and 11 bases separated the two germline ends. The CDR3 DNA reads as TGTGCCAGCTCACCGCCAGCGGGTTACACCGGGGAGCTGTTTTTT. It codes for CASSPPAGYTGELFF.

This sequence joins TRBV19 and TRBJ1-1, with TRBD1 identical over 7 bases. The CDR3 has 13 residues. Germline values: CDR1 LNHDA, CDR2 SQIVND (reference sequence). The V segment lost 5 bases and the J segment 6 bases; nucleotides outside the gene matches: 6. DNA for the CDR3: TGTGCCAGTAGTGACACAGGGGTTGCTGAAGCTTTCTTT. It translates to CASSDTGVAEAFF.

This clone occurred once. The rearrangement joins TRBV4-1 to TRBJ2-7; 10 bases agree with TRBD2. V shed 1 base, J shed 0 bases, and the junction held 0 bases outside the gene matches. The CDR3 extends over 15 amino acids. Germline CDR1 MGHRA, CDR2 YSYEKL. CDR3 loop: CASSQVAGGSYEQYF. The CDR3 nucleotides are TGCGCCAGCAGCCAAGTAGCGGGGGGCTCCTACGAGCAGTACTTC.

The chain links TRBV12-3 or TRBV12-4 to TRBJ1-3, with 7 bases that match TRBD1. Trimming removed 10 bases from V and 3 bases from J; junction bases left unmatched: 6. The CDR3 spans 13 residues. The CDR3 coding sequence is TGTGCCACCGCCCGGGACAGTGGAAACACCATATATTTT. Protein sequence: CATARDSGNTIYF.

The chain combines TRBV4-3 with TRBJ1-1, with a possible D match to TRBD1 (5 bases). V gave up 1 base and J gave up 3 bases, with 9 bases separating them. In germline, CDR1 is LGHNA, CDR2 YSLEER. The CDR3 is 14 residues long. CDR3 in DNA: TGCGCCAGCAGCCAAGCCGGGGGGGACACTGAAGCTTTCTTT. Its translation is CASSQAGGDTEAFF.

The chain employs TRBV27 and TRBJ2-3; D uncertain. CDR3 length equals 14 residues. Per germline, CDR1 MNHEY and CDR2 SMNVEV (reference sequence). Trimming removed 3 bases from V and 0 bases from J, with 7 bases in between. DNA of the CDR3: TGTGCCAGCAGTTTTGCGGTAAGCACAGATACGCAGTATTTT. It specifies CASSFAVSTDTQYF.

CDR3 loop: CASTSGLRNTEAFF. CDR3 DNA: TGTGCCAGCACCTCGGGACTCCGGAACACTGAAGCTTTCTTT. This sequence joins TRBV27 and TRBJ1-1, with D tentatively TRBD1 (5 bases). The CDR3 sequence is 14 residues long. Trimming pared 7 bases from V and 1 base from J, leaving 13 bases between. CDR1 and CDR2 (germline): MNHEY, SMNVEV (reference sequence).

This clone appeared once. The gene calls are TRBV4-1 and TRBJ1-6; 8 positions agree with TRBD1. J was trimmed by 8 bases and V by 1 base; bases with no gene match: 7. Germline V gene data show CDR1 as MGHRA and CDR2 as YSYEKL. The CDR3 sequence is 16 residues long. In DNA, the CDR3 is TGCGCCAGCAGCCAAGCGACAGGGGCAGTTGATTCACCCCTCCACTTT. It codes for CASSQATGAVDSPLHF.

The genes are TRBV5-1 and TRBJ2-5; D call uncertain. The CDR3 extends over 14 amino acids. The V gene's germline CDR1 is SGHRS and CDR2 YFSETQ. V lost 1 base, J lost 2 bases, and 9 bases lay in between. The chain's CDR3 is CASSLFPTQETQYF. The CDR3 region has the DNA TGCGCCAGCAGCTTGTTTCCGACTCAAGAGACCCAGTACTTC.

The chain links TRBV6-2 or TRBV6-3 to TRBJ2-5; 7 bases map to TRBD2. Germline CDR1 MNHEY, CDR2 SVGEGT. With 2 bases clipped from V and 4 bases from J, the junction kept 7 bases outside the gene matches. The CDR3 has 15 amino acids. CDR3 coding DNA: TGTGCCAGCAGTTACGGTGGACTAGTTGGAGAGACCCAGTACTTC. It specifies CASSYGGLVGETQYF.

The genes are TRBV4-3 and TRBJ1-2; D call uncertain. Germline CDR1 is LGHNA and CDR2 is YSLEER. Deletions cut 0 bases from V and 4 bases from J, with 12 bases between. This CDR3 comprises 15 residues. CDR3 loop: CASSQDWRSVYGYTF. As DNA, the CDR3 is TGCGCCAGCAGCCAAGATTGGAGGTCCGTCTATGGCTACACCTTC.

On this clone itself: The sample holds other DNA sequences that translate to the same CDR3. The gene calls are TRBV18 and TRBJ2-3; TRBD1 aligns across 10 bases. V shed 3 bases, J shed 1 base, and the junction held 1 base outside the gene matches. This CDR3 is built from 15 residues. Per germline, CDR1 KGHSH and CDR2 LQKENI. The CDR3 region has the DNA TGTGCCAGCTCACCCGGACAGGGGGGCACAGATACGCAGTATTTT. It encodes CASSPGQGGTDTQYF.

The chain uses TRBV5-1 and TRBJ2-7, with TRBD1 identical over 8 bases. Germline V gene data show CDR1 as SGHRS and CDR2 as YFSETQ. The V segment lost 5 bases and the J segment 0 bases; nucleotides outside the gene matches: 10. The CDR3 length is 16 residues. The CDR3 reads CASRPTTGDLSYEQYF. The CDR3 DNA sequence: TGCGCCAGCAGGCCGACGACAGGGGACCTCTCCTACGAGCAGTACTTC.

Concerning this clone: Other DNA sequences in this specimen translate into the identical CDR3. This chain joins TRBV19 and TRBJ2-7, with TRBD1 identical over 11 bases. The germline gives CDR1 LNHDA, CDR2 SQIVND (reference sequence). The V gene end was trimmed by 3 bases and the J gene end by 3 bases; junction bases not matched to a gene: 1. This CDR3 has 14 residues. CDR3 nucleotides: TGTGCCAGTAGTATCGGGACAGGGGGCTACGAGCAGTACTTC. It encodes CASSIGTGGYEQYF.

About this clone itself: The identical CDR3 is also encoded by other nucleotide sequences in the sample. V is TRBV5-4 and J is TRBJ2-7, with TRBD1 matching 10 bases. Looked up from germline, CDR1 is SGHNT and CDR2 is YYREEE (reference sequence). The CDR3 spans 15 residues. Trimming took 5 bases from V and 2 from J; bases not matched to a gene: 7. The CDR3 loop reads CASSQDRGQTYEQYF. In DNA, the CDR3 is TGTGCCAGCAGTCAAGACAGGGGGCAGACCTACGAGCAGTACTTC.

This clone was seen just once. The chain uses TRBV5-1 and TRBJ2-2, with D possibly being TRBD1 (6 bases). Between the trimmed V and J ends, which lost 4 bases and 7 bases, there was a span of 17 bases. The CDR3 is 15 residues long. Looked up from germline, CDR1 is SGHRS and CDR2 is YFSETQ. The CDR3 sequence is CASSGYLTGIGELFF. The CDR3 bases are TGCGCCAGCAGCGGATATCTAACAGGGATCGGGGAGCTGTTTTTT.

This chain joins TRBV24-1 and TRBJ1-4; D is perhaps TRBD1 (6 bases). The V gene's germline CDR1 is KGHDR and CDR2 SFDVKD. V was clipped by 6 bases and J by 6 bases, with 13 bases between them. The CDR3 consists of 14 residues. In nucleotides, the CDR3 is TGTGCCACCAGTCGTCCAGGGGTCGATGAAAAACTGTTTTTT. Encoded protein: CATSRPGVDEKLFF.

CDR3 region: CASSLGAGGAGANVLTF. The CDR3 DNA is TGCGCCAGCAGCTTGGGAGCTGGGGGCGCTGGGGCCAACGTCCTGACTTTC. The chain recombines TRBV5-1 with TRBJ2-6, with D possibly matching TRBD1 (6 bases). Germline V gives CDR1 SGHRS, CDR2 YFSETQ. Trimming stripped 0 bases from V and 2 bases from J, with 12 bases between. There are 17 residues in the CDR3.

The chain employs TRBV7-2 and TRBJ1-5; D not certain. The germline V and J ends were trimmed by 5 bases and 4 bases, with 6 bases remaining between them. The CDR3 contains 12 residues. The germline V gene has CDR1 SGHTA and CDR2 FQGNSA. CDR3 region: CASSPPNQPQHF. The CDR3 DNA follows: TGTGCCAGCAGCCCCCCAAATCAGCCCCAGCATTTT.

This chain connects TRBV6-2 or TRBV6-3 to TRBJ2-1, with TRBD2 identical over 12 bases. This CDR3 contains 15 residues. CDR1 is MNHEY and CDR2 is SVGEGT in the germline V gene. The J segment lost 6 bases and the V segment lost 4 bases, leaving 4 bases of the junction unmatched. This chain's CDR3 is CASSWTSGVFNEQFF. CDR3 bases: TGTGCCAGCAGTTGGACTAGCGGGGTTTTCAATGAGCAGTTCTTC.